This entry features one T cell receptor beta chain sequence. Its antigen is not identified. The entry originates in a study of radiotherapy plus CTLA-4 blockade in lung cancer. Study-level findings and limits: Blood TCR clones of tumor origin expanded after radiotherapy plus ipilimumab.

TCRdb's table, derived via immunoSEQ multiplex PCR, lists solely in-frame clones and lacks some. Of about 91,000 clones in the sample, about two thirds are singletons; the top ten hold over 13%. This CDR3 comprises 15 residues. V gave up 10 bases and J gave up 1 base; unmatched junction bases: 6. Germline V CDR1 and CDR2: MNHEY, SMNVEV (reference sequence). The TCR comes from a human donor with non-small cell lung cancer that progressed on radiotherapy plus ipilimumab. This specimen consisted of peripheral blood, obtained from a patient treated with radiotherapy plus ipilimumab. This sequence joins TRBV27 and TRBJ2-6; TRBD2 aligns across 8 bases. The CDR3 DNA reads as TGTGCCACCCGGGGGGGCAAGTCTGGGGCCAACGTCCTGACTTTC. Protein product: CATRGGKSGANVLTF.